This TCR beta chain was identified in a study of shared clonotypes between healthy human individuals. At the level of the study: Per donor, three plates held CD4 naive cells, three held CD4 memory, two held CD8 naive and one held CD8 memory.

General study findings and limits: Approximately 5.1% was the fraction of naive CD4 clonotypes found shared across several donors.

V lost 3 bases to trimming and J lost 5 bases, with 11 bases between them. Germline V CDR1 and CDR2: SGDLS, YYNGEE. This CDR3 spans 13 amino acids. Clones were sequenced by immunoSEQ multiplex PCR, and TCRdb holds only the in-frame ones, with some missing. The repertoire consists of about 2 million clones, with less than 95% occurring once and the leading ten covering less than 1.5%. Terminally differentiated effector memory CD45RA+ cells were left out of the naive CD8 fraction, which was CD45RO-negative and positively selected for CCR7. As to this clone: Its antigen is currently unknown.

The chain couples TRBV9 to TRBJ1-2, with unresolved D. The TCR was taken from a young man in good health. What was sequenced was naive CD8+ T cells sorted from blood. The CDR3 protein is CASSGSGNYGYTF. CDR3 sequence (DNA): TGTGCCAGCAGCGGATCCGGGAATTATGGCTACACCTTC.